This is a list of T cell receptor beta chains from one sample in a study of cytomegalovirus exposure and HLA in healthy donors. Data came from immunoSEQ multiplex PCR; TCRdb stores just in-frame clones and leaves some out. This table has about 82,000 clones, around 90% appearing once. The sequenced sample consisted of PBMCs. The source is a man aged 18 to 30 in good health and CMV-seronegative. CDR3s leave out the opening cysteine and the closing phenylalanine or tryptophan.

V	J	CDR3
TRBV28	TRBJ1-4	ASSFSDRIYEKLF
TRBV5-1	TRBJ1-2	ASSLQPGQGNGYT
TRBV5-1	TRBJ2-7	ASSTRQGRYEQY
TRBV19	TRBJ1-5	ASSSTTRGRNQPQH
TRBV12-5	TRBJ2-3	ASGSSLTDTQY
TRBV19	TRBJ2-1	ASSPSGSSYNEQF
TRBV20-1	TRBJ2-5	SAKTGETQY
TRBV19	TRBJ2-1	ASSLQQGNEQF
TRBV27	TRBJ1-1	ASSYIPGTGRPEAF
TRBV29-1	TRBJ1-2	SVGLRTGIKSYT
TRBV9	TRBJ2-7	ASSVRGDVNEQY
TRBV4-2	TRBJ2-3	ASSREYTGTVTDTQY
TRBV30	TRBJ2-3	AWSHKETGQSTDTQY
TRBV4-2	TRBJ2-1	ASSQDITSGRSNEQF
TRBV5-1	TRBJ1-6	ASSPTGPSSYNSPLH
TRBV20-1	TRBJ2-3	SGGGADTQY
TRBV11-2	TRBJ2-7	ASRASGSYEQY
TRBV30	TRBJ1-5	AWSRDSGGNQPQH
TRBV5-1	TRBJ1-5	ASSLPTLGGYSNQPQH
TRBV28	TRBJ2-3	ASSRPSGTDTQY
TRBV5-4	TRBJ2-1	ASSPPKAGLLYNEQF
TRBV6-5	TRBJ2-7	ASSAVGTGSYEQY
TRBV6-6	TRBJ1-1	ASSPDTEAF
TRBV28	TRBJ2-3	ASSSTDTQY
TRBV19	TRBJ2-7	ASSPRDSSYEQY
TRBV28	NA	ASRPHRIYEQY
TRBV7-9	TRBJ1-1	ASSGPGRGTEAF
TRBV7-9	TRBJ2-5	ASSFDGRGQETQY
TRBV28	TRBJ1-2	ASDGPGYNGYGYT
TRBV27	TRBJ2-5	ASSPGASGRYQETQY
TRBV28	TRBJ2-7	ASSPRPGGTY
TRBV7-2	TRBJ2-7	ASSSDYGGGEQY
TRBV5-4	TRBJ2-4	ASSSGQGLAKNIQY
TRBV29-1	TRBJ1-2	SVWGDYGYT
TRBV5-1	TRBJ2-1	ASSSDRASSYNEQF
TRBV2	TRBJ2-1	ASSQSGTSGFTGNEQF
TRBV7-2	TRBJ2-1	ASSPSSGSYNEQF
TRBV5-1	NA	ASAEGPGSYEQY
TRBV6-5	TRBJ2-1	ASSSGISYNEQF
TRBV10-3	TRBJ2-7	AIIRDRRNQAGLAGTSGQY
TRBV18	TRBJ2-1	ASSPNLADEQF
TRBV28	TRBJ1-6	ASSSVDRAGSPLH
TRBV28	TRBJ2-5	ASRTTVRETQY
TRBV11-1	TRBJ2-7	ASSSGTGVYGEQY
TRBV11-3	TRBJ2-1	ASSLELAGGTGNEQF
TRBV19	TRBJ2-7	ASSGIAGGPGEQY
TRBV5-1	TRBJ2-5	ASSFVRQVGGYQETQY
TRBV28	TRBJ2-5	ASSPRGQGAQY
TRBV5-1	TRBJ1-2	ASSLAGKGYT
TRBV15	TRBJ2-2	ATSRDPTGELF
TRBV6-1	TRBJ1-6	ASSERDSNSPLH
TRBV19	TRBJ1-5	ASNQGGLGNQPQH
TRBV11-1	TRBJ1-4	ASSPGQGRTNEKLF
TRBV29-1	TRBJ2-7	SYRVLGEYEQY